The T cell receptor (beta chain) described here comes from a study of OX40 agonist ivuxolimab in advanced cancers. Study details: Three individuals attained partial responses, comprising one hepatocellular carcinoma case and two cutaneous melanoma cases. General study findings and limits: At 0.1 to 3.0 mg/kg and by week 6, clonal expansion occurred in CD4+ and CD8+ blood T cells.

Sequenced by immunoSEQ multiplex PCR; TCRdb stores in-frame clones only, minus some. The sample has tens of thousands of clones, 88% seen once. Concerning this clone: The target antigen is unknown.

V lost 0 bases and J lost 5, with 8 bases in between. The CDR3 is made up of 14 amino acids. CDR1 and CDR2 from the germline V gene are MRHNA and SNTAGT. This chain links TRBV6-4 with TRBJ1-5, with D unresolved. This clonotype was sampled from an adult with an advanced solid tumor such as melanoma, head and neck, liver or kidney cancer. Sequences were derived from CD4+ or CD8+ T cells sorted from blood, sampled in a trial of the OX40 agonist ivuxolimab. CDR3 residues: CASSDSWGYQPQHF. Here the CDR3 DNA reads TGTGCCAGCAGTGACTCGTGGGGTTATCAGCCCCAGCATTTT.